The 23 T cell receptor beta chains listed next were all sequenced from one sample in a study of blood T cell repertoires in COVID-19 (dated by TCRdb to between 2020 and 2021). The library was generated by the immunoSEQ multiplex PCR assay. Not all clones reach the TCRdb copy of this immuneACCESS table, which keeps in-frame sequences only. Checked studies attribute under half of the gap to unresolved V genes and leave the rest unexplained. The sample table shows around 200,000 clones, and roughly 84% are seen once. The ten top clones hold about 4.4% of the sample. Sequenced input: peripheral blood. The receptors derive from a man between 50 and 59 years old with active or convalescent COVID-19.

CDR3 coding DNA: TGTGCCAGCTCACCGGGACAGGGAATTATCTACGAGCAGTACTTC. Residues: CASSPGQGIIYEQYF. The chain joins TRBV18 to TRBJ2-7, with 9 positions matching TRBD1. This CDR3 has 15 residues. Per the germline V gene, CDR1 is KGHSH and CDR2 is LQKENI. The V segment lost 3 bases and the J segment 3 bases; nucleotides outside the gene matches: 6.

This clone has just one count. This chain joins TRBV3-1 (or the pseudogene TRBV3-2) and TRBJ1-2, with TRBD1 matching over 7 bases. The CDR3 contains 15 residues. Per the germline V gene, CDR1 is LGHDT and CDR2 is YNNKEL (reference sequence). The trim removed 1 base at V and 8 bases at J, leaving 10 bases unmatched. The DNA for the CDR3 is TGTGCCAGCAGCCAAGGGGGATCAGGGGGAAGAGGCTACACCTTC. It encodes CASSQGGSGGRGYTF.

The rearrangement links TRBV12-3 or TRBV12-4 to TRBJ2-5; possible D gene TRBD1, 5 bases. V shed 3 bases and J shed 7 bases, with 12 bases lying between them. The CDR3 has 13 amino acids. CDR3 bases: TGTGCCAGCAGTTTCCAGGGTGCTGGGACCCAGTACTTC. Its protein product is CASSFQGAGTQYF.

This clone was seen more than once but under ten times. The chain recombines TRBV7-9 with TRBJ1-5; TRBD1 aligns across 7 bases. The CDR3 length is 15 residues. J gave up 1 base and V 5 bases, and 5 bases lay outside the gene matches. Germline CDR1 reads SEHNR; CDR2 reads FQNEAQ (reference sequence). The CDR3 loop is CASSLQGGSNQPQHF. The CDR3 nucleotides are TGTGCCAGCAGCCTCCAGGGGGGAAGCAATCAGCCCCAGCATTTT.

V and J are TRBV7-8 and TRBJ2-1, with a tentative D call TRBD2 (7 bases). CDR3 length equals 15 residues. Trimming took 1 base from V and 4 from J, leaving 11 bases between them. CDR1 is SGHVS and CDR2 is FQNEAQ in the germline V gene. The CDR3 spells CASSLGGGVYNEQFF. The CDR3, as DNA: TGTGCCAGCAGCTTAGGAGGGGGGGTGTACAATGAGCAGTTCTTC.

This chain links TRBV5-4 with TRBJ2-7; 11 bases fit TRBD2. The junction had 7 bases not matched to a gene; V was cut back by 7 bases and J by 4 bases. In germline, CDR1 is SGHNT, CDR2 YYREEE (reference sequence). The CDR3 extends over 14 amino acids. The CDR3 region has the DNA TGTGCCAGCGGAGTTAGCGGGGGGGCGTACGAGCAGTACTTC. This gives the protein CASGVSGGAYEQYF.

This clone was seen once. The chain employs TRBV4-3 and TRBJ2-1, with D possibly being TRBD2 (5 bases). From germline, CDR1 is LGHNA and CDR2 YSLEER. The CDR3 sequence is 14 residues long. Trimming pared 1 base from V and 9 bases from J, leaving 13 bases between. Written as DNA, the CDR3 is TGCGCCAGCAGCCAAGGTCAGCTAGCCCCTGAGCAGTTCTTC. Amino acids: CASSQGQLAPEQFF.

The CDR3 reads CASSATSGGGSYNEQFF. The CDR3 nucleotides read TGTGCCAGCAGCGCGACTAGCGGGGGGGGCTCCTACAATGAGCAGTTCTTC. This chain connects TRBV11-2 to TRBJ2-1; 14 bases line up with TRBD2. There are 17 residues in the CDR3. Germline CDR1 is SGHAT and CDR2 is FQNNGV. J was trimmed by 0 bases and V by 5 bases; bases with no gene match: 3.

The chain links TRBV28 to TRBJ1-2; maybe TRBD1 (6 bases). V lost 6 bases to trimming and J lost 6 bases, with 14 bases between them. Germline V gene data show CDR1 as MDHEN and CDR2 as SYDVKM. The CDR3 spans 13 residues. The CDR3 loop reads CASRIGGADGYTF. The CDR3 coding sequence is TGTGCCAGCAGGATAGGGGGGGCGGATGGCTACACCTTC.

This clone was seen a single time. The chain uses TRBV12-3 or TRBV12-4 and TRBJ1-5, with a tentative D call TRBD1 (5 bases). The CDR3 has 13 amino acids. Trimming shortened V by 6 bases and J by 7 bases, and 13 bases separated the two germline ends. For the CDR3, the DNA is TGTGCCAGCAGCTCCGGACAAGCCCAGCCCCAGCATTTT. Amino acid sequence: CASSSGQAQPQHF.

This clone has only one observation. This sequence joins TRBV4-1 and TRBJ1-1; D perhaps matches TRBD1 (5 bases). The CDR3 contains 13 residues. The V end lost 1 base, the J end lost 7 bases, and 10 bases lay between the germline ends. Germline loops: CDR1 MGHRA, CDR2 YSYEKL. CDR3 sequence reads: CASSQAAGYEAFF. Here the CDR3 DNA reads TGCGCCAGCAGCCAAGCGGCAGGGTATGAAGCTTTCTTT.

This clone was detected once. The genes are TRBV2 and TRBJ1-4; 9 bases match TRBD1. Germline V gene sequence: CDR1 SNHLY, CDR2 FYNNEI. V lost 6 bases, J lost 7 bases, and 6 bases stayed unmatched. The CDR3 totals 14 residues. The DNA for the CDR3 is TGTGCCAGCAGCCGGACAGGGGTGGGTGAAAAACTGTTTTTT. This encodes CASSRTGVGEKLFF.

The V and J genes are TRBV24-1 and TRBJ2-5; 12 bases are a match to TRBD2. Germline CDR1 reads KGHDR; CDR2 reads SFDVKD. This CDR3 is 16 amino acids long. J lost 2 bases, V lost 4 bases, and 4 bases had no gene match. The DNA of the CDR3 is TGTGCCACCAGTGAACACGGACTAGCGGGGCAAGAGACCCAGTACTTC. Its protein is CATSEHGLAGQETQYF.

V usage is TRBV11-1 and J usage is TRBJ2-5; 8 bases line up with TRBD1. Germline lookup yields CDR1 SGHAT and CDR2 FQDESV (reference sequence). CDR3 length: 15 amino acids. With V trimmed by 4 bases and J by 5 bases, 9 bases remained unmatched. The CDR3 loop reads CASSSDRAKRETQYF. DNA for the CDR3: TGTGCCAGCAGCTCGGACAGGGCGAAACGGGAGACCCAGTACTTC.

The rearrangement joins TRBV18 to TRBJ1-5; TRBD1 is a possible D gene (6 bases). CDR3 length equals 15 residues. Trimming took off 2 bases at V and 3 bases at J, with 11 bases between the two ends. CDR1 and CDR2 (germline): KGHSH, LQKENI. In DNA form, the CDR3 reads TGTGCCAGCTCACCAAGACAGGTCTCCAATCAGCCCCAGCATTTT. This gives the protein CASSPRQVSNQPQHF.

V and J are TRBV3-1 (or the pseudogene TRBV3-2) and TRBJ1-5; possibly TRBD1 for D (6 bases). In germline, CDR1 is LGHDT, CDR2 YNNKEL (reference sequence). Deletions cut 0 bases from V and 6 bases from J, with 12 bases between. The CDR3 has 15 amino acids. The CDR3 spells CASSQDSGVSQPQHF. The CDR3 bases are TGTGCCAGCAGCCAAGACTCAGGGGTAAGTCAGCCCCAGCATTTT.

This clone came up a few times. This chain uses TRBV19 with TRBJ1-2; 9 bases agree with TRBD1. Germline CDR1 and CDR2: LNHDA and SQIVND (reference sequence). After removal of 8 bases from V and 8 bases from J, the junction contained 6 bases not matched to a gene. This CDR3 is built from 12 residues. The CDR3 sequence: CASWTGATGYTF. The CDR3 coding sequence is TGTGCCAGTTGGACAGGGGCGACCGGCTACACCTTC.

V gene TRBV11-2 combines with J gene TRBJ2-3; D might be TRBD2 (6 bases). The CDR3 spans 15 residues. Germline loops: CDR1 SGHAT, CDR2 FQNNGV. Trimming removed 0 bases at V and 1 base at J, with 8 bases between. CDR3 coding DNA: TGTGCCAGCAGCTTAGATGCTAGCGGCACAGATACGCAGTATTTT. It yields the protein CASSLDASGTDTQYF.

V usage is TRBV5-1 and J usage is TRBJ2-3, with 8 bases lining up with TRBD1. The CDR3 length is 17 residues. The germline V gene has CDR1 SGHRS and CDR2 YFSETQ. V was pared by 5 bases and J by 2 bases, with 13 bases of the junction left unmatched. In nucleotides, the CDR3 is TGCGCCAGCAGTTTTCTCCCGGACAGGGCTAACACAGATACGCAGTATTTT. Translated: CASSFLPDRANTDTQYF.

The CDR3 region has the DNA TGTGCCAGTACCGCTGGACAGGGGGGGTACTATGGCTACACCTTC. Protein: CASTAGQGGYYGYTF. The chain links TRBV19 to TRBJ1-2; 10 positions agree with TRBD1. There are 15 residues in the CDR3. The germline gives CDR1 LNHDA, CDR2 SQIVND (reference sequence). The V gene end was trimmed by 7 bases and the J gene end by 3 bases; junction bases not matched to a gene: 8.

The chain couples TRBV2 to TRBJ2-1; 7 bases fit TRBD2. J lost 1 base, V lost 6 bases, and 0 bases had no gene match. The CDR3 totals 13 residues. The germline V gene encodes CDR1 SNHLY and CDR2 FYNNEI. CDR3 residues: CASRGGSYNEQFF. The CDR3 DNA reads as TGTGCCAGCAGGGGGGGGTCCTACAATGAGCAGTTCTTC. Drawing the rest from reference TRBV2 and TRBJ2-1, the complete variable domain is EPEVTQTPSHQVTQMGQEVILRCVPISNHLYFYWYRQILGQKVEFLVSFYNNEISEKSEIFDDQFSVERPDGSNFTLKIRSTKLEDSAMYFCASRGGSYNEQFFGPGTRLTVL.

The gene calls are TRBV5-4 and TRBJ2-3, with a possible D match to TRBD2 (6 bases). There are 14 residues in the CDR3. Germline CDR1 reads SGHNT; CDR2 reads YYREEE (reference sequence). V shed 4 bases and J shed 1 base, with 10 bases lying between them. CDR3 sequence reads: CASSTAGRTDTQYF. CDR3 nucleotide sequence: TGTGCCAGCAGCACGGCGGGGCGCACAGATACGCAGTATTTT.

The chain couples TRBV6-6 to TRBJ1-1, with D possibly being TRBD1 (6 bases). Germline loops: CDR1 MNHNY, CDR2 SVGAGI (reference sequence). Trimming took 4 bases from V and 7 from J, leaving 13 bases between them. The CDR3 contains 13 residues. The CDR3 region has the DNA TGTGCCAGCAGTTTTACAGGGCCGAATGAAGCTTTCTTT. It yields the protein CASSFTGPNEAFF.